The text below deals with one T cell receptor (beta chain). Its antigen is unknown. Each CDR3 protein is one row after TCRdb ran MiXCR on the RT-PCR reads. The sample lists hundreds of thousands of distinct CDR3 sequences; 10% to 15% were seen once. The data originate from a study of response to subunit inactivated influenza vaccine. Study results and limitations: After each seasonal influenza vaccination, few new T cells are recruited, the authors suggested.

V was clipped by 4 bases and J by 6 bases, with 10 bases between them. This CDR3 region has 12 residues. Germline V lookup: CDR1 LGHDT, CDR2 YNNKEL (reference sequence). The rearrangement joins TRBV3-1 to TRBJ2-7; D ambiguous. Sequencing was performed on PBMCs from blood, taken roughly 46 days after vaccination. The source is a man aged 50 to 59 who received an inactivated influenza vaccine. The CDR3 is CASSPSGAEQYF. The CDR3 DNA reads TGTGCCAGCAGCCCTTCAGGCGCCGAGCAGTACTTC.